This T cell receptor beta chain was retrieved from a study of shared clonotypes between healthy human individuals. Study-level results: The study generally estimated greater richness for naive than memory subsets.

This CDR3 has 16 residues. Germline V gene sequence: CDR1 MNHEY, CDR2 SVGAGI. For this clone: Its antigen is currently unknown. At one end the junction does not follow the germline gene, possibly because of a read error. In the same sample, other DNA sequences code for this CDR3.

As defined, naive CD8 cells were CD45RO-negative and positively selected for CCR7, with terminally differentiated effector memory CD45RA+ cells excluded. Assay: immunoSEQ multiplex PCR; the TCRdb copy retains only in-frame clones and omits some. The sample yields about 2 million clones, about 95% seen once. The origin of this receptor is a man between 18 and 29 years old in good health. This chain connects TRBV6-5 to TRBJ2-7; the D gene is possibly TRBD1 (7 bases). The specimen sequenced was naive CD8+ T cells sorted from blood. The DNA of the CDR3 is TGTGCCAGCAGTTACTCGTCTCTCAGGGGGGCCTACGAGCAGTATTTC. Translated: CASSYSSLRGAYEQYF.